A selection of T cell receptor beta chains follows, all from one sample in a study of T cell repertoires in cytomegalovirus infection. TCRdb analysed the reads with MiXCR anew, one entry per CDR3 protein. Of under 200,000 distinct CDR3 sequences in the sample, roughly 17% were seen once. Sequenced material: CD8+ T cells from PBMCs. These TCRs come from a human donor in good health (CMV status not recorded). Some clones in this sample may be carry-over from other donors' samples. CDR3s include the opening cysteine and the closing phenylalanine or tryptophan.

j_call v_call cdr3_aa
TRBJ2-7 TRBV27 CASKKTGRNEQYF
TRBJ2-1 TRBV29-1 CSVGDRGPVEQFF
TRBJ2-3 TRBV20-1 CSARDPPKGGGALAQYF
TRBJ2-1 TRBV7-9 CASSFLYNEQFF
TRBJ2-6 TRBV7-9 CASSLRVGQGSGANVLTF
TRBJ2-7 TRBV7-9 CASTATGSVYEQYF
TRBJ2-1 TRBV7-8 CASSPRGQLYNEQFF
TRBJ2-3 TRBV5-6 CASHHGGGTDTQYF
TRBJ1-5 TRBV28 CASSWNPDLRRQGIHVSNQPQHF
TRBJ2-7 TRBV12-3/TRBV12-4 CASSIKGHEQYF
TRBJ2-7 TRBV12-3/TRBV12-4 CASSLAGGINEQYF
TRBJ2-7 TRBV7-2 CASSLVGSPYEQYF
TRBJ2-2 TRBV7-6 CASSSSGGNTGELFF
TRBJ2-7 TRBV2 CASSESVIYEQYF
TRBJ2-5 TRBV7-2 CASSPPLGIEETQYF
TRBJ2-5 TRBV28 CASSLSGYQETQYF
TRBJ2-5 TRBV10-3 CAISDGAGAQETQYF
TRBJ1-1 TRBV7-9 CASSLSGGAWNTEAFF
TRBJ2-7 TRBV7-9 CASSPLSGPAPYEQYF
TRBJ2-1 TRBV13 CASSLSGRRPYNEQFF
TRBJ2-7 TRBV7-2 CASSFGAGGRAYEQYF
TRBJ1-1 TRBV19 CASSTGLNTEAFF
TRBJ1-1 TRBV7-8 CASRTGQGALGAFF
TRBJ2-7 TRBV7-9 CASSPSRDSSYEQYF
TRBJ2-7 TRBV4-3 CASSQGRTEREQYF
TRBJ2-3 TRBV11-3 CASSLREEDTQYF
TRBJ1-3 TRBV11-2 CASSLAVFTSGNTIYF
TRBJ2-7 TRBV15 CATASTEERAGQYF
TRBJ2-1 TRBV7-3 CASSLGQRGLADYNEQFF
TRBJ2-7 TRBV29-1 CSVLRAGTSSYEQYF